This T cell receptor (beta chain) was sequenced in a study of CD8+ T cells in alopecia areata. V lost 5 bases to trimming and J lost 6 bases; unmatched junction nucleotides: 7. The CDR3 totals 14 residues. CDR1 is SEHNR, CDR2 FQNEAQ, per germline (reference sequence). Reverse transcription of extracted RNA yielded cDNA, which provided the sequencing template. The data were produced by immunoSEQ multiplex PCR, yet TCRdb's version contains in-frame clones alone and is incomplete. This table holds some 150,000 clones, 45% to 55% found once. The V and J genes are TRBV7-9 and TRBJ2-1; 7 bases line up with TRBD1. Sequencing used CD8+ T cells sorted from blood, obtained at week 0. The source of this sequence is a human donor with alopecia areata. The CDR3: CASSATQGRNEQFF. DNA of the CDR3: TGTGCCAGCAGCGCCACACAGGGGCGCAATGAGCAGTTCTTC. Full variable domain (rest looked up from reference TRBV7-9 and TRBJ2-1): DTGVSQNPRHKITKRGQNVTFRCDPISEHNRLYWYRQTLGQGPEFLTYFQNEAQLEKSRLLSDRFSAERPKGSFSTLEIQRTEQGDSAMYLCASSATQGRNEQFFGPGTRLTVL.